This T cell receptor beta chain was captured by sequencing in a study of blood T cell repertoires in COVID-19. Study-wide context: Italy, Spain and the United States were the sources of the convalescent and acute COVID-19 samples. T cells, B-cell-depleted T cells, or PBMCs supplied cDNA or gDNA.

Seattle patients were enrolled while actively infected and followed longitudinally. This CDR3 is built from 15 residues. The ends lost 4 bases at V and 6 bases at J; junction bases unmatched: 10. CDR1 SNHLY and CDR2 FYNNEI come from the germline V gene. Using immunoSEQ multiplex PCR, the repertoire was profiled, and TCRdb retains in-frame clones only, with some absent. The sample lists 200,000 to 250,000 clones; roughly four fifths were seen once. Specimen: peripheral blood. This chain uses TRBV2 with TRBJ2-7; 9 positions agree with TRBD2. The clonotype originates from a woman aged 80 or older with COVID-19, enrolled during active disease. The chain's CDR3 is CASSVDSGSSGEQYF. The DNA of the CDR3 is TGTGCCAGCAGTGTCGATAGCGGGAGTTCCGGCGAGCAGTACTTC.